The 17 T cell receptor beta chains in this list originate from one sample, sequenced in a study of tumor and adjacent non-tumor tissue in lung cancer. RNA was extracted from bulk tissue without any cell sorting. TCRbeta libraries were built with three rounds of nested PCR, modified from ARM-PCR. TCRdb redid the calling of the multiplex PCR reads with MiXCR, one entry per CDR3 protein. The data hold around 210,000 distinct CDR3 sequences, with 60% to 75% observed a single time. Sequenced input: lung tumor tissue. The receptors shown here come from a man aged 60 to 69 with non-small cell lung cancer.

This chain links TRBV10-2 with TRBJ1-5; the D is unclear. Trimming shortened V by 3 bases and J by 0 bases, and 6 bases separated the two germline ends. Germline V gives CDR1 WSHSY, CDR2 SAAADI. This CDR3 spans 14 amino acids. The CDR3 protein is CASSERVSNQPQHF. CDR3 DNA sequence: TGCGCCAGCAGTGAAAGGGTTAGCAATCAGCCCCAGCATTTT.

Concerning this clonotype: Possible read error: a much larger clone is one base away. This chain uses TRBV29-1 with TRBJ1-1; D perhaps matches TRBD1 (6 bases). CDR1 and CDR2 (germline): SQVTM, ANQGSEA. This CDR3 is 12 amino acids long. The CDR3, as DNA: TGCAGCGTTGATGGGGGCGACACTGAAGCTCTCTTT. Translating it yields CSVDGGDTEALF.

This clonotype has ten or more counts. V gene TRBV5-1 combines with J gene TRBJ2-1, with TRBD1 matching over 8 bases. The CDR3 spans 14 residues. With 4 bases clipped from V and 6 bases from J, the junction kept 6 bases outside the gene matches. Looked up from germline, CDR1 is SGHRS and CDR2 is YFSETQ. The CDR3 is CASSPQGGGNEQFF. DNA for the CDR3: TGCGCCAGCAGCCCACAGGGGGGTGGCAATGAGCAGTTCTTC.

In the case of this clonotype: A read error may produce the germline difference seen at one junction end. CDR3 residues: CASSSPTSGAIYGYTF. As DNA, the CDR3 is TGTGCCAGCAGTAGCCCGACCTCGGGGGCTATCTATGGGTACACCTTC. The rearrangement uses TRBV11-3 and TRBJ1-2; TRBD1 might be the D (6 bases). Germline loops: CDR1 SGHNT, CDR2 YENEEA. The CDR3 covers 16 residues.

CDR3 region: CASTRTGGWNQPQHF. The CDR3 nucleotides are TGTGCCAGCACCCGCACGGGGGGGTGGAATCAGCCCCAGCATTTT. The genes are TRBV6-6 and TRBJ1-5, with D perhaps TRBD1 (5 bases). CDR3 size: 15 residues. Germline V CDR1 and CDR2: MNHNY, SVGAGI (reference sequence). The V gene lost 7 bases and the J gene lost 4 bases, with 17 bases spanning the gap.

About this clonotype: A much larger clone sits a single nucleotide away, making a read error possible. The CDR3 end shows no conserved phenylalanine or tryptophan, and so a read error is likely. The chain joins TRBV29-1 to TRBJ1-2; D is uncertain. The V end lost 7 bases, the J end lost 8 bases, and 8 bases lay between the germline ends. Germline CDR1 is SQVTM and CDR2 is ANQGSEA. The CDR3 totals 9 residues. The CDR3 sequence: CSALEGYTS. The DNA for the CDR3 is TGCAGCGCCTTAGAAGGCTACACCTCC.

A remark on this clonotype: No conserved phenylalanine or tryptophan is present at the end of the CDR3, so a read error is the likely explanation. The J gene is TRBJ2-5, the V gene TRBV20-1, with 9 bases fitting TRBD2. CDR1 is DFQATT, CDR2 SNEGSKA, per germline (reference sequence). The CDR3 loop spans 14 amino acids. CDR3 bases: TGCAGTGATAGATGGGGCGGGGGGGAAGAGACCCAGTACTCC. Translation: CSDRWGGGEETQYS.

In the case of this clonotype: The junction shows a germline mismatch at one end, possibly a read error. CDR3 DNA sequence: TGCGCCAGCGGCCAAGGGGCTAGCGGGAGATTGGATGAGCAGTTCTTC. It codes for CASGQGASGRLDEQFF. J is TRBJ2-1 and V is TRBV4-3; TRBD2 matches at 10 bases. Looked up from germline, CDR1 is LGHNA and CDR2 is YSLEER. This CDR3 has 16 amino acids.

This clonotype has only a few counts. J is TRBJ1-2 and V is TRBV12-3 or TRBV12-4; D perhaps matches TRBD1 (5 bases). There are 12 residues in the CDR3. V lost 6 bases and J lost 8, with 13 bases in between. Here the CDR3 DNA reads TGTGCCAGCAGCTTTACAGGAGGGGGCTACACCTTC. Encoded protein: CASSFTGGGYTF.

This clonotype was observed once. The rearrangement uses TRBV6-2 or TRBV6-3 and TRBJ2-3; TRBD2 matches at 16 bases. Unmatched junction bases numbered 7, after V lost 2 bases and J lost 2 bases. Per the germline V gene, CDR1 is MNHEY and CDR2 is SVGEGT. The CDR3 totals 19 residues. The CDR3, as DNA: TGTGCCAGCAGTTACCCCCCGGGACTAGCGGGGGGGCTCACAGATACGCAGTATTTT. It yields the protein CASSYPPGLAGGLTDTQYF.

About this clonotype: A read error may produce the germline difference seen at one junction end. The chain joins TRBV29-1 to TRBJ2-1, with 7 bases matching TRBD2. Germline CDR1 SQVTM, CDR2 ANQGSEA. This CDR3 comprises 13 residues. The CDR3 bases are TGCAACGTTGAAACTAGCGTGGGCAATGAGCAGTTCTTC. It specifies CNVETSVGNEQFF.

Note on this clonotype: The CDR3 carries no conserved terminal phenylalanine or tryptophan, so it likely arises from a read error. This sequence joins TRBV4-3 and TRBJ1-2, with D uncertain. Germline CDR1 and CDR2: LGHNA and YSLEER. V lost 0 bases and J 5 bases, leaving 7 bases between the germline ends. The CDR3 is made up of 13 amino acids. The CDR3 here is CASSQDPSYGYTS. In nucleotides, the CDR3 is TGCGCCAGCAGCCAAGATCCATCTTATGGCTACACCTCC.

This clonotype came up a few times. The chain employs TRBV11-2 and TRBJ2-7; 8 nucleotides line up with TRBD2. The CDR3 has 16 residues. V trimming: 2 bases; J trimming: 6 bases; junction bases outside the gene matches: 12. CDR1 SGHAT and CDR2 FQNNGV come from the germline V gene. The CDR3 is CASSLHSSGRLSEQYF. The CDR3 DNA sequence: TGTGCCAGCAGCTTACACTCCAGCGGGAGACTTAGCGAGCAGTACTTC.

CDR3: CASSLQQLTYEQYF. CDR3 nucleotide sequence: TGTGCCAGCAGCTTACAACAGTTGACCTACGAGCAGTACTTC. V gene TRBV7-2 combines with J gene TRBJ2-7; D unresolved. The germline CDR1 and CDR2 sequences are SGHTA and FQGNSA. Trimming stripped 2 bases from V and 2 bases from J, with 10 bases between. The CDR3 loop spans 14 amino acids.

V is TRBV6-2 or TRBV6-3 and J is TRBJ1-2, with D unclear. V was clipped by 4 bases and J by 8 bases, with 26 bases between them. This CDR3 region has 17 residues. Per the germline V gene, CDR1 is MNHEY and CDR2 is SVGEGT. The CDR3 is CASSLLNKDLRAYGYTF. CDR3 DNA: TGTGCCAGCAGTTTATTAAACAAGGATTTAAGAGCGTACGGCTACACCTTC.

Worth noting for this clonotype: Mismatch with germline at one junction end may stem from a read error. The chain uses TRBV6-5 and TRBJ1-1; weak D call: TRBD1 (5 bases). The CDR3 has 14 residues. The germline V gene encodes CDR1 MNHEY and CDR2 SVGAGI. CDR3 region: CSSSYSLGATEAFF. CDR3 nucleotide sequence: TGTTCCAGCAGTTACTCGCTAGGGGCCACTGAAGCTTTCTTT.

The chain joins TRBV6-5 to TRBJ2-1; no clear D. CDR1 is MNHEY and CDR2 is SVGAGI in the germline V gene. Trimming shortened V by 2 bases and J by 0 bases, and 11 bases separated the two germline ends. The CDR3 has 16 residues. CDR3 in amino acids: CASSYKVESSYNEQFF. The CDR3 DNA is TGTGCCAGCAGTTACAAAGTGGAAAGCTCCTACAATGAGCAGTTCTTC.